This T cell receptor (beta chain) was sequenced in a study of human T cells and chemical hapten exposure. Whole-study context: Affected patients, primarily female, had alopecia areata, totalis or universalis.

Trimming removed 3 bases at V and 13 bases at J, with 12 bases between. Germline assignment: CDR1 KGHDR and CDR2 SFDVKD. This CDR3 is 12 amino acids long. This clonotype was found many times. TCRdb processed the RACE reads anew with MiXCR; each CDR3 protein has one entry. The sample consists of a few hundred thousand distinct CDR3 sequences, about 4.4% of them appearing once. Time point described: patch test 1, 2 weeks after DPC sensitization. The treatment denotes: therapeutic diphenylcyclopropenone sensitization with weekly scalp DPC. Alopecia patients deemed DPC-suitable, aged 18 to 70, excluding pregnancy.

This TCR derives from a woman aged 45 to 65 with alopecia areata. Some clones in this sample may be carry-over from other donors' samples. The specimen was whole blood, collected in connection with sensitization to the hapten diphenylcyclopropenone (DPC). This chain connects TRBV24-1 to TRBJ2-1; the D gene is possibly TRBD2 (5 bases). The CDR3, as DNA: TGTGCCACCAGTGATGACGGACGGGGACAGTTCTTC. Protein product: CATSDDGRGQFF.